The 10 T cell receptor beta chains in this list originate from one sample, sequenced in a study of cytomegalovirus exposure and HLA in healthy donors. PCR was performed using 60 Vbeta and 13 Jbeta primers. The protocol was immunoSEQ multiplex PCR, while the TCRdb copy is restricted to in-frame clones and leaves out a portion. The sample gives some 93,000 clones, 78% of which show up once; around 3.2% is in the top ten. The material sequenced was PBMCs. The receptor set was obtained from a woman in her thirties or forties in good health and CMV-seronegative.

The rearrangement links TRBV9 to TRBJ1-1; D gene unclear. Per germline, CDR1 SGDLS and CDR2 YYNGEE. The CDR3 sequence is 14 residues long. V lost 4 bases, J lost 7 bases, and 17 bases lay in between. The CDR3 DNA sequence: TGTGCCAGCAGCCCTGAGCGCACGCAGCGTGAAGCTTTCTTT. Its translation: CASSPERTQREAFF. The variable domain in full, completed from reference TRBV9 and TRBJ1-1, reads DSGVTQTPKHLITATGQRVTLRCSPRSGDLSVYWYQQSLDQGLQFLIQYYNGEERAKGNILERFSAQQFPDLHSELNLSSLELGDSALYFCASSPERTQREAFFGQGTRLTVV.

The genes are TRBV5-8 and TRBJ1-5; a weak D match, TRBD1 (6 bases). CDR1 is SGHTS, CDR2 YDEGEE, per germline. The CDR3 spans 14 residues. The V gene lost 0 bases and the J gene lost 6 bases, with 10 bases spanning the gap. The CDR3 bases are TGTGCCAGCAGCTTGGACAGGGCTTTTCAGCCCCAGCATTTT. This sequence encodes CASSLDRAFQPQHF.

The CDR3, as DNA: TGTGCCAGCAGTTCAAGCGGGAGGGCGGACAATGAGCAGTTCTTC. Residues: CASSSSGRADNEQFF. This chain links TRBV11-3 with TRBJ2-1, with 10 nucleotides matching TRBD2. The junction had 7 bases not matched to a gene; V was cut back by 6 bases and J by 5 bases. Germline CDR1 and CDR2: SGHNT and YENEEA. This CDR3 contains 15 residues. The full variable domain, its missing parts supplied by reference TRBV11-3 and TRBJ2-1, is EAGVVQSPRYKIIEKKQPVAFWCNPISGHNTLYWYLQNLGQGPELLIRYENEEAVDDSQLPKDRFSAERLKGVDSTLKIQPAELGDSAVYLCASSSSGRADNEQFFGPGTRLTVL.

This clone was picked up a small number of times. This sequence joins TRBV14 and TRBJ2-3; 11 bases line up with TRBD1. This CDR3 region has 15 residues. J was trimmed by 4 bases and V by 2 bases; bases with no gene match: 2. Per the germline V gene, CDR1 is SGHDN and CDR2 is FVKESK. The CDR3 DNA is TGTGCCAGCAGCCAACGGACAGGGGGCTCAGATACGCAGTATTTT. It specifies CASSQRTGGSDTQYF.

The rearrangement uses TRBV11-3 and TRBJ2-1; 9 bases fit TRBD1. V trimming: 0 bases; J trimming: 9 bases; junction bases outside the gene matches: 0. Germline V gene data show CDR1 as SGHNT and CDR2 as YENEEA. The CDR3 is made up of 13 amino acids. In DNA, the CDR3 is TGTGCCAGCAGCTTAGAACAGGGGGCTGAGCAGTTCTTC. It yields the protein CASSLEQGAEQFF.

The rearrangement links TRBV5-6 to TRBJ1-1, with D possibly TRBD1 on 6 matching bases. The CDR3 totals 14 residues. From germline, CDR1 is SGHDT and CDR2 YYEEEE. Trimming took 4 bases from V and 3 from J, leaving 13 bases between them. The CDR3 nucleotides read TGTGCCAGCAGCAGGGGGGGGAGGTACACTGAAGCTTTCTTT. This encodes CASSRGGRYTEAFF. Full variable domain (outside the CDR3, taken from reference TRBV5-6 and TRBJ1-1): DAGVTQSPTHLIKTRGQQVTLRCSPKSGHDTVSWYQQALGQGPQFIFQYYEEEERQRGNFPDRFSGHQFPNYSSELNVNALLLGDSALYLCASSRGGRYTEAFFGQGTRLTVV.

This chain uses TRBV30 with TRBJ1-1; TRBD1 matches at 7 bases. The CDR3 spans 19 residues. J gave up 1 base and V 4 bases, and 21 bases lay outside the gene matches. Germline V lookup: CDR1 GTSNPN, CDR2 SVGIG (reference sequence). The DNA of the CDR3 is TGTGCCTGGACGATGCTCCTTAGCAGCCGCGGGACAGCGAACACTGAAGCTTTCTTT. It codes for CAWTMLLSSRGTANTEAFF.

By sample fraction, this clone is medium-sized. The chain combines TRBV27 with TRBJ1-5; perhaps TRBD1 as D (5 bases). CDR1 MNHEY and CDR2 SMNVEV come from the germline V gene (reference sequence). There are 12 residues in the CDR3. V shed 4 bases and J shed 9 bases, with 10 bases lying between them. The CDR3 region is CASSSGGGPQHF. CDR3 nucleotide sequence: TGTGCCAGCAGTTCAGGCGGGGGGCCCCAGCATTTT.

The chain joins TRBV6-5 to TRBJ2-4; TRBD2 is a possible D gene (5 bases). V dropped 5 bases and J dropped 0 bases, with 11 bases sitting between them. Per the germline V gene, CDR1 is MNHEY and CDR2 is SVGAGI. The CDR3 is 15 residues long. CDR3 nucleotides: TGTGCCAGCAGTCCAGGTGGACTAGCCAAAAACATTCAGTACTTC. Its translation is CASSPGGLAKNIQYF.

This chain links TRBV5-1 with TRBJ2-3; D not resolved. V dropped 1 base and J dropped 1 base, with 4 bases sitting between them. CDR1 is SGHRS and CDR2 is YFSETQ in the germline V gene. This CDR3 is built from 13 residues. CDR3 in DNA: TGCGCCAGCAGCTTGCCGGGCACAGATACGCAGTATTTT. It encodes CASSLPGTDTQYF.